This entry concerns a single T cell receptor beta chain. The antigen remains unidentified. The study ran its PCR with 60 Vbeta and 13 Jbeta primers. Libraries were prepared by immunoSEQ multiplex PCR; TCRdb keeps only in-frame clonotypes and omits some of them. This table has about 140,000 clones, roughly 70% appearing once. The data were taken from a study of cytomegalovirus exposure and HLA in healthy donors. Study-wide findings and caveats: Previous analysis showed most TCR beta V segments were productive about 90% or about 30% of the time.

The sequenced material came from PBMCs. The receptor was isolated from a man aged 25 to 40 in good health and CMV-seropositive.

CDR3 loop: CASSQTLRQGPETQYF. CDR3 bases: TGCGCCAGCAGCCAAACTCTACGACAGGGCCCAGAGACCCAGTACTTC. The genes are TRBV5-1 and TRBJ2-5; 7 positions agree with TRBD1. V lost 4 bases to trimming and J lost 4 bases; unmatched junction nucleotides: 13. This CDR3 region has 16 residues. CDR1 SGHRS and CDR2 YFSETQ come from the germline V gene.